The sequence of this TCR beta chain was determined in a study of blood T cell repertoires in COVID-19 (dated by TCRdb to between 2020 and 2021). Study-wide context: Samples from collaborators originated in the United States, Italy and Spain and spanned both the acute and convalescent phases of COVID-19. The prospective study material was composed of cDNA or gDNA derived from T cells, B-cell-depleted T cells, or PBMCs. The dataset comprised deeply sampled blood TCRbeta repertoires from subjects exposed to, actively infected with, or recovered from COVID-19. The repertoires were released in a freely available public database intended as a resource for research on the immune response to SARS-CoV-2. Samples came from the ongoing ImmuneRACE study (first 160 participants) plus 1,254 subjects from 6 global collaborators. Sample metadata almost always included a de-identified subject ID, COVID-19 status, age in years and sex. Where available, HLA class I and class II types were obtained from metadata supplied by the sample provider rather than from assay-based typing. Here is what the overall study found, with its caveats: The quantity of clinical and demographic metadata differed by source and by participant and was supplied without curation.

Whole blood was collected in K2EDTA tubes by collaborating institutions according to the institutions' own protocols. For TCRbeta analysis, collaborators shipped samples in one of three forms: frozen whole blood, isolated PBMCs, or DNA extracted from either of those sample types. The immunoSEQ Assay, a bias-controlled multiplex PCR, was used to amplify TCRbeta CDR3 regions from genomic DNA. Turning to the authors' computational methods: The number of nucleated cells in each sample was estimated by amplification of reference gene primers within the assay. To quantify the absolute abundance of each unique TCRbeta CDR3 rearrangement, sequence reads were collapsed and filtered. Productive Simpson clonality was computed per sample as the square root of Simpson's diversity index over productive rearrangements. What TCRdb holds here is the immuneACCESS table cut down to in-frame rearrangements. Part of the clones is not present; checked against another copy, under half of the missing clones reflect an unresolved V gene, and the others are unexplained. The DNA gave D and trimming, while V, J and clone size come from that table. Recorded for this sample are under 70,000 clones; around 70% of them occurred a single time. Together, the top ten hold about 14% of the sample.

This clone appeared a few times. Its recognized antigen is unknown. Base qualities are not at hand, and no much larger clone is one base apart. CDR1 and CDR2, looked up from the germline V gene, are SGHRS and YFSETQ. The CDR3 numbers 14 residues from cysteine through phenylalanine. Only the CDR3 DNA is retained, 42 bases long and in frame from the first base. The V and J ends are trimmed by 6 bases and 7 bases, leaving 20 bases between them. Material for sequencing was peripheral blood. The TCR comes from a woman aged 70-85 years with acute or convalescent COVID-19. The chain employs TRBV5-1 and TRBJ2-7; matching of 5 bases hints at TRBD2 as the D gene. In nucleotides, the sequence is TGCGCCAGCACGACGAGCGGCGCCTCTCTAGAGCAGTACTTC. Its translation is CASTTSGASLEQYF.